This T cell receptor (beta chain) was sequenced during a study of cytomegalovirus exposure and HLA in healthy donors. Study-wide results and caveats: According to the study, around 180 TCR beta chains were cytomegalovirus-associated.

Amplification used 60 Vbeta primers and 13 Jbeta primers. The assay was immunoSEQ multiplex PCR, and TCRdb's table has in-frame clones only and misses some. The sample includes more than 150,000 clones, 60% to 85% of them seen just once. In the case of this clone: The antigen remains undetermined.

This CDR3 has 15 residues. With 5 bases removed from V and 2 bases from J, the gap between germline ends came to 15 bases. Germline V gene sequence: CDR1 SGHAT, CDR2 FQNNGV. The sequence came from a man between 18 and 35 years old in good health and CMV-seronegative. V and J are TRBV11-2 and TRBJ1-1; D ambiguous. The sequenced sample consisted of PBMCs. The chain's CDR3 is CASSPRVGGNTEAFF. CDR3 DNA: TGTGCCAGCAGCCCCCGGGTGGGAGGAAACACTGAAGCTTTCTTT.